This T cell receptor beta chain was sequenced for a study of T cells of healthy individuals. This clonotype was recorded at least ten times. Germline lookup yields CDR1 SGDLS and CDR2 YYNGEE. Deletions cut 3 bases from V and 6 bases from J, with 13 bases between. CDR3 length: 13 residues. TCRdb re-analysed the 5' RACE reads in MiXCR, keeping a single row per CDR3 protein. The sample lists 85,000 to 100,000 distinct CDR3 sequences; approximately 16% were seen once. This rearrangement joins TRBV9 to TRBJ2-7; D call uncertain. The sequence derives from a human donor in good health. The CDR3 reads CASSGPSAGEQYF. In nucleotides, the CDR3 is TGTGCCAGCAGCGGGCCGTCAGCTGGCGAGCAGTACTTC.